This T cell receptor (beta chain) was sequenced during a study of cytomegalovirus exposure and HLA in healthy donors. The CDR3 is made up of 13 amino acids. In germline, CDR1 is MNHEY, CDR2 SMNVEV (reference sequence). Trimming removed 5 bases from V and 4 bases from J; junction bases left unmatched: 4. This clone was picked up one time. Its antigen is undetermined. The assay was immunoSEQ multiplex PCR, and TCRdb's table has in-frame clones only and misses some. The sample yields about 73,000 clones, about 95% seen once. Study conclusions and caveats: Three chains linked to CMV were shown in vitro to be specific for CMV antigens. Investigators reported over 150 TCR beta chains as tied to cytomegalovirus. According to a later analysis, TCR clusters from the first cohort tended to co-occur in the 120 or so validation repertoires.

Sequencing was performed on PBMCs. The receptor was isolated from a man aged 18 to 35 in good health and CMV-seronegative. The chain carries TRBV27 and TRBJ1-1; 7 bases line up with TRBD1. This CDR3 reads CASSTAGGTEAFF. CDR3 DNA sequence: TGTGCCAGCAGTACAGCAGGGGGCACTGAAGCTTTCTTT.